Below are 5 T cell receptor beta chains sequenced from a single sample in a study of blood T cell repertoires in COVID-19. The protocol was immunoSEQ multiplex PCR, while the TCRdb copy is restricted to in-frame clones and leaves out a portion. Counted here are 150,000 or so clones, roughly 90% occurring once; the ten biggest clones make up 3.5% to 4.5%. The sample consisted of PBMCs or T cells enriched from blood (not recorded which). The origin of the receptors is a woman between 40 and 55 years old who had been exposed to COVID-19.

The chain is built from TRBV6-4 and TRBJ1-2, with 9 bases matching TRBD1. The J segment lost 6 bases and the V segment lost 6 bases, leaving 5 bases of the junction unmatched. Germline values: CDR1 MRHNA, CDR2 SNTAGT. This CDR3 region has 13 residues. The CDR3 bases are TGTGCCAGCAGCCTCGACAGGGGGGATGGCTACACCTTC. Residues: CASSLDRGDGYTF.

The genes are TRBV4-1 and TRBJ1-5; no clear D gene. The CDR3 consists of 14 residues. The germline gives CDR1 MGHRA, CDR2 YSYEKL. Trimming cost V 2 bases and J 9 bases, with 14 bases left between them. CDR3 DNA sequence: TGCGCCAGCAGCCAAATAGTCGGATCAGGGCCCCAGCATTTT. This translates into CASSQIVGSGPQHF.

The chain uses TRBV27 and TRBJ1-2; 8 bases map to TRBD1. Germline-derived CDR1 and CDR2 are MNHEY and SMNVEV (reference sequence). The V and J ends lost 6 bases and 5 bases, in that order; junction bases with no gene match: 5. CDR3 length: 13 residues. The CDR3 spells CASRPTGGYGYTF. In nucleotides, the CDR3 is TGTGCCAGCAGGCCAACAGGGGGTTATGGCTACACCTTC.

CDR3 in amino acids: CASSLNGGTINEQFF. The CDR3 DNA reads TGTGCCAGCAGCTTAAATGGGGGGACTATTAATGAGCAGTTCTTC. The chain links TRBV7-3 to TRBJ2-1, with 7 bases fitting TRBD2. This CDR3 contains 15 residues. Germline CDR1 and CDR2: SGHTA and FQGTGA. V dropped 1 base and J dropped 7; count of bases not matched to a gene: 7.

The sample holds a few counts of this clone. V is TRBV4-1 and J is TRBJ1-1; the D gene is possibly TRBD1 (5 bases). V lost 3 bases and J lost 6, with 17 bases in between. CDR3 length: 15 residues. Germline V gene lookup returns CDR1 MGHRA and CDR2 YSYEKL. DNA for the CDR3: TGCGCCAGCAGCCACTTCGCCGGAGGGGCCCCTGAAGCTTTCTTT. Its translation is CASSHFAGGAPEAFF.